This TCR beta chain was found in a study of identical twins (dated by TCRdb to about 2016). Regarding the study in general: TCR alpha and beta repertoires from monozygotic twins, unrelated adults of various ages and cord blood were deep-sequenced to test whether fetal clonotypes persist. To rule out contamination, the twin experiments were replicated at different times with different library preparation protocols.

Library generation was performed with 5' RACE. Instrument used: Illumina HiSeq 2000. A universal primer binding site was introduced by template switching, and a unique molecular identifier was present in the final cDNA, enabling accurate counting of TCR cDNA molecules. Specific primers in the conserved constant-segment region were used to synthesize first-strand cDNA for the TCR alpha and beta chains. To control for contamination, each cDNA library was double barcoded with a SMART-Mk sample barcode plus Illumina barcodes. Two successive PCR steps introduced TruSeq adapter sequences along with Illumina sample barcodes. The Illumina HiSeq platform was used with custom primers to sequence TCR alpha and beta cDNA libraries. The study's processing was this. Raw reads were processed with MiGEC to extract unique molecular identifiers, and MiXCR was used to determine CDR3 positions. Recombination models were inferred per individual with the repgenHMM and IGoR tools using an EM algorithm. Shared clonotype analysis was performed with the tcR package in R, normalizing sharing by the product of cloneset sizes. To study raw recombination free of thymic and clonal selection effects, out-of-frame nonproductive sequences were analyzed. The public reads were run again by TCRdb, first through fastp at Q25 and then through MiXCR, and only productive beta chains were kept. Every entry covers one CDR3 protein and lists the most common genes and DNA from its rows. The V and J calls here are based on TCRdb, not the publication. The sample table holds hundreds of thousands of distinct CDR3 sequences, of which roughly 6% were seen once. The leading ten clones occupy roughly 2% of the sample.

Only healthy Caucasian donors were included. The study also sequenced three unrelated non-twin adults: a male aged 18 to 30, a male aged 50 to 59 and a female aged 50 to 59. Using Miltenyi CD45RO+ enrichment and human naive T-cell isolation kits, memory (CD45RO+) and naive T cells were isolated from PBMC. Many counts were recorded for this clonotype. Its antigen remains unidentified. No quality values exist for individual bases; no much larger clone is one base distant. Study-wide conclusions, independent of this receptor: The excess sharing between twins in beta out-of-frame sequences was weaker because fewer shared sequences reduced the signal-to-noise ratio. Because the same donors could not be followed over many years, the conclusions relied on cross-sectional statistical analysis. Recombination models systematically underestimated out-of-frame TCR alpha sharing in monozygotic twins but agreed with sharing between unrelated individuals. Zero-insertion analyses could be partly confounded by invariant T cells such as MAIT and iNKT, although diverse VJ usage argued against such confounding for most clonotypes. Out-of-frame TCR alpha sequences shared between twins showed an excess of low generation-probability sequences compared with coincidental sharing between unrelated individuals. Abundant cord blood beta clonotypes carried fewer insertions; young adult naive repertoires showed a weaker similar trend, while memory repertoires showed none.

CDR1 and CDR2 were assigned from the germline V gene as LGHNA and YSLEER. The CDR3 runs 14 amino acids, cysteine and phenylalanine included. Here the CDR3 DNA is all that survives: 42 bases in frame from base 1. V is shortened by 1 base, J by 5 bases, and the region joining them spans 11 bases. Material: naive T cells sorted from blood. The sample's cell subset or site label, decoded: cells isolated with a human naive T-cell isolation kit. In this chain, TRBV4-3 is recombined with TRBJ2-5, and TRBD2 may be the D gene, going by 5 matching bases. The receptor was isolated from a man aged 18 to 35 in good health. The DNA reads TGCGCCAGCAGCCAAGTTCTGGGAGAGGAGACCCAGTACTTC. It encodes CASSQVLGEETQYF.